This is a list of T cell receptor beta chains from one sample in a study of T cells in Graves' hyperthyroidism and ophthalmopathy. Using its own MiXCR run on the multiplex PCR reads, TCRdb lists one record per CDR3 protein. Of some 560,000 distinct CDR3 sequences in the sample, 15% to 19% are singletons; the top ten hold under 7.5%. Sequencing input: blood. The receptors shown here come from a woman under 40 with Graves' hyperthyroidism. Both conserved end residues are part of each CDR3. The D gene is left open where the match is weak. Not every row has a clone size; where given, it reads once, few, many or a size class.

d_gene	abundance	j_gene	v_gene	CDR3nt	CDR3aa
TRBD2	NA	TRBJ2-1	TRBV7-2	TGTGCCAGCAGCTTACTAAGCGGGAACGCCCTCTTCTATGAGCAGTTCTTC	CASSLLSGNALFYEQFF
TRBD2	few	TRBJ2-1	TRBV7-9	TGTGCCAGCAGCCCGCATTCCGGGACTAGTAACTACAATGAGCAGTTCTTC	CASSPHSGTSNYNEQFF
TRBD1	many	TRBJ2-1	TRBV7-3	TGTGCCAGCAGCGGGGTTGCAGGGGGTGAGCAGTTCTTC	CASSGVAGGEQFF
TRBD2	many	TRBJ2-5	TRBV27	TGTGCCAGCAGTTTAGGGTTGCGGGGGGAGACCCAGTACTTC	CASSLGLRGETQYF
TRBD2	many	TRBJ2-3	TRBV6-1	TGTGCCAGCAGTTATGGACCTAGCGGGAGGATGGCAGATACGCAGTATTTT	CASSYGPSGRMADTQYF
TRBD1	many	TRBJ2-1	TRBV6-1	TGTGCCAGCAGTTTACGGGACAGGGGTTCAAATGAGCAGTTCTTC	CASSLRDRGSNEQFF
NA	NA	TRBJ2-3	TRBV20-1	TGCAGTGCTAGAGATCTTAGGGATGGCACAGATACGCAGTATTTT	CSARDLRDGTDTQYF
NA	NA	TRBJ2-1	TRBV7-3	TGTGCCAGCAGCCCCGGGACTTTTGGCTCCTACAATGAGCAGTTCTTC	CASSPGTFGSYNEQFF
NA	many	TRBJ2-5	TRBV6-5	TGTGCCAGCAGTTACCTCGGACCGTTCCAAGAGACCCAGTACTTC	CASSYLGPFQETQYF
NA	many	TRBJ2-1	TRBV7-9	TGTGCCAGCAGTGACAGTGGCTACTACAATGAGCAGTTCTTC	CASSDSGYYNEQFF
NA	NA	TRBJ1-1	TRBV19	TGTGCCAGTAGTATAGTCCCGGCCAACACTGAAGCTTTCTTT	CASSIVPANTEAFF
NA	NA	TRBJ2-2	TRBV7-3	TGTGCCAGCAGCTTGTGGGGAGGCGGGGAGCTGTTTTTT	CASSLWGGGELFF
NA	few	TRBJ2-2	TRBV6-1	TGTGCCAGCAGTGACGCTTCAATTCTCCCTCTGGGAGCCGGGGAGCTGTTTTTT	CASSDASILPLGAGELFF
TRBD2	many	TRBJ2-7	TRBV7-2	TGTGCCAGCAGCTTAGATAGCGGGAAGCGCGAGCAGTACTTC	CASSLDSGKREQYF
TRBD2	NA	TRBJ2-7	TRBV4-3	TGCGCCAGCAGCCAAGGTCTCGCGGGAGTCGCCTACGAGCAGTACTTC	CASSQGLAGVAYEQYF
NA	many	TRBJ2-1	TRBV2	TGTGCCAGCAGGCGGGACTCTAGCAATGAGCAGTTCTTC	CASRRDSSNEQFF
NA	few	TRBJ1-1	TRBV29-1	TGCAGCGCTGACAGGCATAACACTGAAGCTTTCTTT	CSADRHNTEAFF
NA	few	TRBJ1-5	TRBV2	TGTGCCAGCAGTGCCAGGGTAAGGTATCAGCCCCAGCATTTT	CASSARVRYQPQHF
TRBD1	many	TRBJ1-5	TRBV11-2	TGTGCCAGCAGCTTTCCCGGACAGGGCCAGCCCCAGCATTTT	CASSFPGQGQPQHF
NA	few	TRBJ2-7	TRBV9	TGTGCCAGCAGCGTAGAGGGGGGGGGGGGAAGCCTTTCCTACGAGCAGTACTTC	CASSVEGGGGSLSYEQYF
NA	NA	TRBJ1-3	TRBV6-5	TGTGCCAGCAGTTACTTCAAGACTCCAAACGGAAACACCATATATTTT	CASSYFKTPNGNTIYF
TRBD2	few	TRBJ2-1	TRBV30	TGTGCCTGGAGTCCGACTAGCGGGAGGGTCCGATCCTACAATGAGCAGTTCTTC	CAWSPTSGRVRSYNEQFF
NA	many	TRBJ2-2	TRBV30	TGTGCCTGGACGAGAGCAGGGCGCACCGGGGAGCTGTTTTTT	CAWTRAGRTGELFF
NA	few	TRBJ2-1	TRBV28	TGTGCCAGCAGTTTACCGAAAGGGACACCTACGAGCTCCTACAATGAGCAGTTCTTC	CASSLPKGTPTSSYNEQFF
NA	few	TRBJ2-7	TRBV7-2	TGTGCCAGCAGCTTAGAAGGGTATGCGGAGCAGTACTTC	CASSLEGYAEQYF
NA	many	TRBJ2-7	TRBV12-3/TRBV12-4	TGTGCCAGCAGCAGGTTTTCCTACGAGCAGTACTTC	CASSRFSYEQYF
TRBD2	NA	TRBJ2-1	TRBV6-5	TGTGCCAGCAGTTACTCTCGGGGGGGGTGGGATGAGCAGTTCTTC	CASSYSRGGWDEQFF
NA	NA	TRBJ2-5	TRBV10-3	TGTGCCATCGGGGCCTTACAAAGTGGAGAGACCCAGTACTTC	CAIGALQSGETQYF
TRBD2	many	TRBJ2-7	TRBV20-1	TGCAGTGCTGGCGTCCAAGCGGGAGTGTGGGGCTACGAGCAGTACTTC	CSAGVQAGVWGYEQYF